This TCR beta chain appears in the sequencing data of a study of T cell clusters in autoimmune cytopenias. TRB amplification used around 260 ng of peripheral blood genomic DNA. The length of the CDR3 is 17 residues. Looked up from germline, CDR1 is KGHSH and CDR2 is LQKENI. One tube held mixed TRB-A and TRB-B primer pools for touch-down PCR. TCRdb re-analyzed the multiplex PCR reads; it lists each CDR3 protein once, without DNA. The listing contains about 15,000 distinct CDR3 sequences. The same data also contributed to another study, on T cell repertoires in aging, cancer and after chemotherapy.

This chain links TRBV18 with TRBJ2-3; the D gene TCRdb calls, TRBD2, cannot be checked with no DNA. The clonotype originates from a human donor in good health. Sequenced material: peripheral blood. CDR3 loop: CASSPPIASGTTDTQYF.